What follows are 15 T cell receptor beta chains derived from one specimen sequenced in a study of blood T cell repertoires in COVID-19. Clones were read by immunoSEQ multiplex PCR, and TCRdb kept only the in-frame ones, dropping some. The sample holds some 71,000 clones, 90% seen once. Material: peripheral blood. Every receptor here comes from a woman aged 18-30 years with acute or convalescent COVID-19.

The rearrangement joins TRBV6-5 to TRBJ2-1, with 7 bases identical to TRBD2. From germline, CDR1 is MNHEY and CDR2 SVGAGI. CDR3 length: 14 amino acids. V was clipped by 5 bases and J by 4 bases; unmatched bases: 5. CDR3 sequence reads: CASSLSGPYNEQFF. The CDR3 bases are TGTGCCAGCAGTCTTAGCGGGCCATACAATGAGCAGTTCTTC.

V is TRBV9 and J is TRBJ2-3; tentatively, D is TRBD2 (6 bases). The CDR3 is 16 residues long. The V and J ends lost 0 bases and 3 bases respectively, with 14 bases between them. Germline values: CDR1 SGDLS, CDR2 YYNGEE. DNA for the CDR3: TGTGCCAGCAGCGTAGGTAGCGGTATGGGAACAGATACGCAGTATTTT. Translating it yields CASSVGSGMGTDTQYF.

The chain has TRBV4-1 and TRBJ1-5; perhaps TRBD1 as D (6 bases). The length of the CDR3 is 15 residues. Germline CDR1 is MGHRA and CDR2 is YSYEKL. V lost 4 bases and J lost 7, with 17 bases in between. This CDR3 is CASSPQGPLGQPQHF. The DNA of the CDR3 is TGCGCCAGCAGCCCACAGGGTCCCTTGGGCCAGCCCCAGCATTTT.

CDR3 nucleotides: TGTGCCAGCAGCCGGTCTAATGAAAAACTGTTTTTT. It encodes CASSRSNEKLFF. This chain links TRBV6-5 with TRBJ1-4; D gene unclear. The CDR3 consists of 12 residues. V was trimmed by 6 bases and J by 3 bases, leaving 5 bases between them. Per the germline V gene, CDR1 is MNHEY and CDR2 is SVGAGI.

This clone is a singleton in its sample. The chain couples TRBV4-1 to TRBJ1-4, with D perhaps matching TRBD1 (5 bases). The CDR3 consists of 15 residues. CDR1 MGHRA and CDR2 YSYEKL come from the germline V gene. With 4 bases removed from V and 2 bases from J, the gap between germline ends came to 11 bases. The CDR3 is CASSRLGGTNEKLFF. The DNA for the CDR3 is TGCGCCAGCAGCCGCCTCGGGGGGACTAATGAAAAACTGTTTTTT.

The chain links TRBV7-9 to TRBJ2-1, with TRBD1 matching over 9 bases. Trimming removed 1 base from V and 10 bases from J; junction bases left unmatched: 2. Germline values: CDR1 SEHNR, CDR2 FQNEAQ (reference sequence). This CDR3 spans 13 amino acids. CDR3 loop: CASSLETGGEQFF. CDR3 DNA: TGTGCCAGCAGCTTAGAGACAGGGGGAGAGCAGTTCTTC.

The chain carries TRBV10-3 and TRBJ2-5; 11 bases line up with TRBD1. The CDR3 has 15 residues. The V segment lost 4 bases and the J segment 4 bases; nucleotides outside the gene matches: 5. CDR1 is ENHRY and CDR2 is SYGVKD in the germline V gene. This CDR3 is CAISGRTGGIETQYF. CDR3 in DNA: TGTGCCATCAGTGGTCGGACAGGGGGCATAGAGACCCAGTACTTC.

The chain has TRBV7-2 and TRBJ1-1, with 10 nucleotides matching TRBD1. The CDR3 has 16 residues. Germline CDR1 and CDR2: SGHTA and FQGNSA. V shed 5 bases, J shed 8 bases, and the junction held 14 bases outside the gene matches. The CDR3 protein is CASSPKLGTGAPEAFF. The DNA for the CDR3 is TGTGCCAGCAGCCCGAAATTAGGGACAGGGGCCCCGGAAGCTTTCTTT.

The chain employs TRBV30 and TRBJ2-1, with D possibly TRBD1 on 7 matching bases. This CDR3 comprises 16 residues. From germline, CDR1 is GTSNPN and CDR2 SVGIG (reference sequence). V lost 1 base to trimming and J lost 4 bases, with 17 bases between them. CDR3 protein: CAWSGTGRGVYNEQFF. The CDR3 DNA sequence: TGTGCCTGGAGTGGAACGGGCAGGGGGGTGTACAATGAGCAGTTCTTC. Drawing the rest from reference TRBV30 and TRBJ2-1, the complete variable domain is SQTIHQWPATLVQPVGSPLSLECTVEGTSNPNLYWYRQAAGRGLQLLFYSVGIGQISSEVPQNLSASRPQDRQFILSSKKLLLSDSGFYLCAWSGTGRGVYNEQFFGPGTRLTVL.

V gene TRBV15 combines with J gene TRBJ1-6; D possibly corresponds to TRBD1 (6 bases). V gave up 3 bases and J gave up 7 bases, with 10 bases separating them. Germline CDR1 reads LNHNV; CDR2 reads YYDKDF (reference sequence). This CDR3 has 14 amino acids. The CDR3 region is CATSRGQNNSPLHF. The DNA of the CDR3 is TGTGCCACCAGCAGGGGACAAAACAATTCACCCCTCCACTTT.

The CDR3 coding sequence is TGTGCCATCAGTGCGGACATTCGGGAAAAACTGTTTTTT. This translates into CAISADIREKLFF. This chain connects TRBV10-3 to TRBJ1-4, with D possibly TRBD1 on 5 matching bases. In germline, CDR1 is ENHRY, CDR2 SYGVKD. The CDR3 runs 13 residues. V lost 4 bases and J lost 8, with 11 bases in between.

This clone showed up just a few times. The same CDR3 is also encoded by other DNA sequences in this sample. V is TRBV11-2 and J is TRBJ2-2, with D perhaps TRBD2 (6 bases). This CDR3 spans 13 amino acids. V gave up 5 bases and J gave up 4 bases, with 8 bases separating them. The germline CDR1 and CDR2 sequences are SGHAT and FQNNGV. The CDR3 nucleotides are TGTGCCAGCAGCCTGGGACTCACCGGGGAGCTGTTTTTT. This translates into CASSLGLTGELFF.

J is TRBJ2-5 and V is TRBV11-2; the match to TRBD2 covers 7 bases. The V and J ends lost 2 bases and 4 bases, in that order; junction bases with no gene match: 4. Germline loops: CDR1 SGHAT, CDR2 FQNNGV. This CDR3 is 14 amino acids long. The CDR3 sequence: CASSLMGGRETQYF. The CDR3 DNA is TGTGCCAGCAGCTTAATGGGAGGGCGAGAGACCCAGTACTTC. The full variable domain, its missing parts supplied by reference TRBV11-2 and TRBJ2-5, is EAGVAQSPRYKIIEKRQSVAFWCNPISGHATLYWYQQILGQGPKLLIQFQNNGVVDDSQLPKDRFSAERLKGVDSTLKIQPAKLEDSAVYLCASSLMGGRETQYFGPGTRLLVL.

CDR3 residues: CASSFWDRPHSPLHF. CDR3 bases: TGTGCCAGCAGCTTTTGGGACAGGCCTCATTCACCCCTCCACTTT. This sequence joins TRBV5-6 and TRBJ1-6; 8 bases align to TRBD1. The CDR3 runs to 15 residues. Germline V CDR1 and CDR2: SGHDT, YYEEEE. V lost 2 bases to trimming and J lost 8 bases; unmatched junction nucleotides: 6.

The gene calls are TRBV19 and TRBJ1-5; 8 positions agree with TRBD1. Unmatched junction bases numbered 7, after V lost 5 bases and J lost 1 base. CDR1 is LNHDA, CDR2 SQIVND, per germline (reference sequence). The CDR3 is made up of 16 amino acids. The CDR3 coding sequence is TGTGCCAGTAGTCCCGGGACAGGTCGAAGCAATCAGCCCCAGCATTTT. The encoded protein is CASSPGTGRSNQPQHF.